This T cell receptor (beta chain) was found in a study of CD8+ T cells in alopecia areata. General observations from the study: Normal scalp showed lower clonality than lesional scalp, especially alopecia totalis/universalis. The study found TCR sharing across patients less clear than in mice, possibly for HLA reasons.

cDNA serving as the sequencing template came from extracted, reverse transcribed RNA. Using immunoSEQ multiplex PCR, the repertoire was profiled, and TCRdb retains in-frame clones only, with some absent. The sample contains about 150,000 clones, roughly 48% of which appear only once. In germline, CDR1 is MDHEN, CDR2 SYDVKM. CDR3 length: 15 residues. V lost 6 bases and J 2 bases, leaving 11 bases between the germline ends. Worth noting for this clone: Its antigen is not identified.

CD4+ and CD8+ T cells were sorted from PBMCs. Sequenced input: CD4+ T cells sorted from blood. This clonotype was obtained from a human donor with alopecia areata. The chain carries TRBV28 and TRBJ2-6, with D perhaps TRBD1 (6 bases). The CDR3 bases are TGTGCCAGCAGCTCCGGACAGACTGGGGCCAACGTCCTGACTTTC. This translates into CASSSGQTGANVLTF.